The rows below give T cell receptor beta chains drawn from one sample of a study of STAT3 mutations in large granular lymphocyte leukemia. Only in-frame clones appear in the TCRdb table, and some are missing; sequencing was by immunoSEQ multiplex PCR. The sample comprises 30,000 to 45,000 clones, more than 70% of which are singletons, and 0.4% to 0.5% rests with the top ten. Input material: PBMCs. All receptors derive from a human donor with T large granular lymphocyte leukemia. Some clones in this sample may be carry-over from other donors' samples. The CDR3 runs from the conserved cysteine through the conserved F or W.

J | V | CDR3
TRBJ2-1 | TRBV14 | CASGTRGNNEQFF
TRBJ2-3 | TRBV5-1 | CASSFQSDTQYF
TRBJ1-2 | TRBV14 | CASSKHGGNSNYGYTF
TRBJ1-6 | TRBV5-1 | CASSLEVGNSPLHF
TRBJ1-1 | TRBV19 | CASSSRTGTEAFF
TRBJ1-1 | TRBV18 | CASSPSLQGIYDTEAFF
TRBJ2-3 | TRBV5-4 | CASSFAGGRTDTQYF
TRBJ2-3 | TRBV29-1 | CSVEGLAAQYF
TRBJ1-2 | TRBV5-1 | CASSSLTGNYGYTF
TRBJ1-5 | TRBV2 | CASSASGRVEHNQPQHF
TRBJ1-5 | TRBV7-9 | CASALRNQPQHF
TRBJ2-1 | TRBV4-3 | CASSPTSGSYNEQFF
TRBJ2-3 | TRBV7-9 | CASSLREITDTQYF
TRBJ1-2 | TRBV29-1 | CSVEIGDYGYTF